This TCR beta chain was observed in a study of T cell changes during pregnancy in multiple sclerosis. The CDR3 spans 19 residues. Germline V gene sequence: CDR1 SGHTA, CDR2 FQGNSA. J lost 1 base, V lost 5 bases, and 13 bases had no gene match. Clones were read by immunoSEQ multiplex PCR, and TCRdb kept only the in-frame ones, dropping some. The table includes roughly 43,000 clones, about 92% detected once. This clonotype originated in a female donor with multiple sclerosis, enrolled in a pregnancy study. This chain connects TRBV7-2 to TRBJ2-4; 11 nucleotides match TRBD1. This specimen was CD4+ T cells from peripheral blood mononuclear cells, taken in the third trimester of pregnancy. CDR3 bases: TGTGCCAGCAGCGCCGGGGGGGACAGGGGGGTATACGCCAAAAACATTCAGTACTTC. Amino acid sequence: CASSAGGDRGVYAKNIQYF.